The 3 T cell receptor beta chains below come from one sample, sequenced in a study of cytomegalovirus exposure and HLA in healthy donors. This PCR relied on a set of 60 Vbeta primers and 13 Jbeta primers. Method: immunoSEQ multiplex PCR; TCRdb's copy keeps in-frame clones and lacks some. The sample carries some 180,000 clones, over 65% recorded once. Sequences were obtained from PBMCs. The receptor source for this set is a woman aged 60-75 years in good health and CMV-seropositive.

The CDR3 coding sequence is TGTGCCAGCAGCTTTAGCGCCAGAGGCGACAATGAGCAGTTCTTC. Translating gives CASSFSARGDNEQFF. The J gene is TRBJ2-1, the V gene TRBV9; possible D gene TRBD2, 5 bases. Deletions cut 4 bases from V and 5 bases from J, with 16 bases between. Germline values: CDR1 SGDLS, CDR2 YYNGEE. This CDR3 contains 15 residues.

This clone was seen a single time. The CDR3 coding sequence is TGTGCCAGCAGTGAACCCGGGGGTACCGGGGAGCTGTTTTTT. Protein sequence: CASSEPGGTGELFF. This chain joins TRBV6-1 and TRBJ2-2; D may be TRBD2 (6 bases). This CDR3 spans 14 amino acids. The ends were cut back, 2 bases at V and 5 bases at J, with 9 bases in the middle. The germline CDR1 and CDR2 sequences are MNHNS and SASEGT.

The V and J genes are TRBV5-1 and TRBJ1-5; tentatively, D is TRBD1 (6 bases). V dropped 1 base and J dropped 2 bases, with 7 bases sitting between them. The CDR3 loop spans 14 amino acids. Germline lookup yields CDR1 SGHRS and CDR2 YFSETQ. CDR3 amino acids: CASSLSGGNQPQHF. The CDR3 region has the DNA TGCGCCAGCAGCTTGTCAGGGGGCAATCAGCCCCAGCATTTT.